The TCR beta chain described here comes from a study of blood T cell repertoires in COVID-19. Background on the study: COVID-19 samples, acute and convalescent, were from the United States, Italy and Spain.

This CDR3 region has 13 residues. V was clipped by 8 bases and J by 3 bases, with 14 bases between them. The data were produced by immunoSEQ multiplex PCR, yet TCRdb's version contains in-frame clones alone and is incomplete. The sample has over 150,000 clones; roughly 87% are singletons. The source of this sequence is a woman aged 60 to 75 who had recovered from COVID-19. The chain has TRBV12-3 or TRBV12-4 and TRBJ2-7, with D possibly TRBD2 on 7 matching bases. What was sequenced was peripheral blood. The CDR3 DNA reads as TGTGCCAGCGGGCCCGGGGGGCGCTACGAGCAGTACTTC. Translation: CASGPGGRYEQYF.